This section outlines one T cell receptor beta chain sequence together with its context. Its antigen is undetermined. RNA amounts of roughly 0.45 to 1 ug underwent reverse transcription with random hexamers. An immunoSEQ multiplex PCR amplified TCR beta CDR3 over 54 Vbeta and 13 Jbeta. TCRdb used MiXCR to reprocess the immunoSEQ multiplex PCR reads, holding one entry per CDR3 protein. The sample records 65,000 to 85,000 distinct CDR3 sequences, roughly 92% being singletons. This sample was taken from a study of CD8 T cells in Susac syndrome. Overall study context: Among the Susac syndrome patients sequenced, 5 or 6 had active disease and fewer than 10 were in remission. Regarding the study as a whole: In Susac syndrome, CD8+ expansion was highest in TEMRA and active disease.

Between the trimmed V and J ends, which lost 4 bases and 2 bases, there was a span of 9 bases. CDR3 size: 13 residues. CDR1 is LGHDT and CDR2 is YNNKEL in the germline V gene (reference sequence). This receptor was identified in a human donor with Susac syndrome. Sequences were obtained from CD8+ T cells from PBMCs. The chain combines TRBV3-1 with TRBJ2-7, with D possibly TRBD1 on 5 matching bases. The CDR3 loop reads CASSLETAYEQYF. CDR3 nucleotides: TGTGCCAGCAGCCTGGAGACAGCCTACGAGCAGTACTTC.